This T cell receptor (beta chain) appears in the sequencing data of a study of a mutant IDH1 vaccine in newly diagnosed glioma. Across the study: There were 62.5% males and about 38% females among treated patients, whose mean age was approximately 41 years. Patients had received radiotherapy, temozolomide, or both previously, most receiving both. Study-level findings and limits: Any relationship between pseudoprogression and changes in top peripheral T cell clonotypes seemed absent.

Specified time point: week 11, during vaccination. Each dose of the vaccine consisted of 300 ug of mutant IDH1 20-mer peptide, with topical imiquimod. Every donor had a new WHO grade 3 or 4 astrocytoma that was IDH1-mutant, with loss of nuclear ATRX. Regarding this clone: The target antigen is unknown.

Here immunoSEQ multiplex PCR was the method, and the copy in TCRdb shows in-frame clones only, minus some. Among about 25,000 clones listed, approximately 70% were seen once. Trimming stripped 10 bases from V and 3 bases from J, with 14 bases between. The CDR3 extends over 12 amino acids. Germline CDR1 SGHNT, CDR2 YYREEE (reference sequence). The sequence derives from a man between 18 and 35 years old with glioma. Some clones in this sample may be carry-over from other donors' samples. The chain couples TRBV5-4 to TRBJ2-7; a weak D match, TRBD1 (7 bases). Sample: peripheral blood mononuclear cells (PBMCs), taken from a glioma patient whose treatment included an IDH1 peptide vaccine. The CDR3 loop is CAWGDSSYEQYF. The CDR3 nucleotides are TGTGCCTGGGGGGACAGCAGCTACGAGCAGTACTTC.